The clone carrying this T cell receptor beta chain came up once. Its antigen remains unknown. This specimen comes from a study of cytomegalovirus exposure and HLA in healthy donors. Findings and limits, study-wide: A cluster of highly shared sequence variants was likely a sequencing artifact.

V was cut by 0 bases and J by 1 base, with 30 bases left in between. The CDR3 is 22 residues long. Germline-derived CDR1 and CDR2 are SGHVS and FQNEAQ. It was with 60 Vbeta and 13 Jbeta primers that the PCR ran. Profiled with immunoSEQ multiplex PCR; TCRdb holds only in-frame clones, not every one. The table shows about 150,000 clones, with 70% to 80% occurring only once. This TCR came from a human donor in good health. Specimen: PBMCs. This chain links TRBV7-8 with TRBJ1-1; D not resolved. The CDR3 sequence: CASSLARNKGSVMLTRNTEAFF. The CDR3 DNA follows: TGTGCCAGCAGCTTAGCGCGAAATAAAGGCTCAGTTATGTTAACTAGGAACACTGAAGCTTTCTTT. Full variable domain (remainder filled in from reference TRBV7-8 and TRBJ1-1): GAGVSQSPRYKVAKRGQDVALRCDPISGHVSLFWYQQALGQGPEFLTYFQNEAQLDKSGLPSDRFFAERPEGSVSTLKIQRTQQEDSAVYLCASSLARNKGSVMLTRNTEAFFGQGTRLTVV.